This T cell receptor (beta chain) was captured in a study of Ad26.COV2.S vaccination and SARS-CoV-2 variants. General study points: Across vaccine and placebo recipients, the breadth of non-spike TCRs was similar. Possible underestimation of total T cell responses by the TCR breadth and depth analyses was noted.

Treatment described: over 15 received Ad26.COV2.S at low or high dose, single or two shots; 5 received placebo; per-sample allocation not given. On day 63 after the first injection, vaccine and placebo recipients gave samples. The assay was immunoSEQ multiplex PCR, and TCRdb's table has in-frame clones only and misses some. Among fewer than 800,000 clones listed, roughly nine tenths were seen once. The CDR3 is 14 amino acids. CDR1 is SGHRS and CDR2 is YFSETQ in the germline V gene. V was shortened by 2 bases and J by 6 bases, with 15 bases between the two germline ends. To note about this clone: Its antigen is unknown.

The chain uses TRBV5-1 and TRBJ2-7, with D maybe TRBD1 (6 bases). This TCR was recovered from a person aged 18-60 years who received the Ad26.COV2.S COVID-19 vaccine or a placebo. Sequencing used peripheral blood, obtained in a trial of Ad26.COV2.S vaccine versus placebo. The CDR3 DNA reads TGCGCCAGCAGCTTTGGGCAGGGGATGGGCGAGCAGTACTTC. Translating gives CASSFGQGMGEQYF.